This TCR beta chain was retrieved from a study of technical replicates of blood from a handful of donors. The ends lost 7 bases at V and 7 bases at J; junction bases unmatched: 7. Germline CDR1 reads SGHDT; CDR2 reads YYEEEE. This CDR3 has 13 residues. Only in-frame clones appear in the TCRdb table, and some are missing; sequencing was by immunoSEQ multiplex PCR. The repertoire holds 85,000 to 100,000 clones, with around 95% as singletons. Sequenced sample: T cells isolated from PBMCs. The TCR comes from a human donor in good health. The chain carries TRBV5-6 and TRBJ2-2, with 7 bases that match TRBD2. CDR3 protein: CASWEGKFGELFF. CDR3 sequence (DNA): TGTGCCAGCTGGGAGGGCAAGTTCGGGGAGCTGTTTTTT.